Listed below are T cell receptor beta chains from one sample, sequenced in a study of T cell responses to AZD1222 COVID-19 vaccine. TCRdb keeps only in-frame clones here, not all; method: immunoSEQ multiplex PCR. Counted here are 90,000 to 130,000 clones, 94% occurring once; the ten biggest clones make up approximately 2.9%. The specimen comprised peripheral blood, sampled 28 days after the second AZD1222 dose. These TCRs come from an adult who received the AZD1222 COVID-19 vaccine. The CDR3 runs from the conserved cysteine through the conserved F or W. The order of the fields is clone size, V gene, J gene, D gene, CDR3 DNA, CDR3 protein. D genes are given only for firm matches. Clone size is shown for a subset of rows, as once, few, many or a class of expanded clone.

-	TRBV4-1	TRBJ2-2	-	TGCGCCAGCAGCCACGAGGGTCAGGGAATGGGCGGGGAGCTGTTTTTT	CASSHEGQGMGGELFF
-	TRBV3-1/TRBV3-2	TRBJ2-1	-	TGTGCCAGCAGCCACCGGGCCTCGCAGTTCTTC	CASSHRASQFF
-	TRBV29-1	TRBJ1-1	-	TGCAGCGTTGGCAGCCCGAACACTGAAGCTTTCTTT	CSVGSPNTEAFF
-	TRBV6-5	TRBJ2-7	-	TGTGCCAGCAGTTACACCGGGACGTTATCCTACGAGCAGTACTTC	CASSYTGTLSYEQYF
-	TRBV29-1	TRBJ1-1	TRBD1	TGCAGCGTGGGACAGGGGTCGATCACTGAAGCTTTCTTT	CSVGQGSITEAFF
-	TRBV5-1	TRBJ1-1	-	TGCGCCAGCAGCTTGCCGGGGTCGATGGACACTGAAGCTTTCTTT	CASSLPGSMDTEAFF
-	TRBV5-6	TRBJ1-3	-	TGTGCCAGCATGAGGACTTCCTCGGGAAACACCATATATTTT	CASMRTSSGNTIYF
-	TRBV27	TRBJ1-2	-	TGTGCCAGCAGTTACCGTCCCGGGGGACCTCCTAGAGGCTACACCTTC	CASSYRPGGPPRGYTF
once	TRBV5-1	TRBJ1-1	TRBD1	TGCGCCAGCAGCTCGAGGACAGGCGGTGGCCCTAGGGGCACTGAAGCTTTCTTT	CASSSRTGGGPRGTEAFF
-	TRBV10-1	TRBJ2-1	TRBD2	TGCGCCAGCAGTACGGGACTAGCGGGGGCAGAATTCTTC	CASSTGLAGAEFF
-	TRBV25-1	TRBJ1-2	-	TGTGCCAGCAGTGGAGGATCCCCAAAGGACTATGGCTACACCTTC	CASSGGSPKDYGYTF
-	TRBV4-1	TRBJ1-6	TRBD1	TGCGCCAGCAGCCAAGGACAGGGCTATTCACCCCTCCACTTT	CASSQGQGYSPLHF
-	TRBV30	TRBJ2-7	-	TGTGCCTGGAGCCAATCGACCGAGCAGTACTTC	CAWSQSTEQYF
-	TRBV29-1	TRBJ2-7	-	TGCAGCGCACGGGCCGTCTTCCCGGGACGCTTCGCCTACGAGCAGTACTTC	CSARAVFPGRFAYEQYF
once	TRBV9	TRBJ1-1	TRBD1	TGTGCCAGCAGCGCCACAGGGGCGGTCACTGAAGCTTTCTTT	CASSATGAVTEAFF
-	TRBV7-8	TRBJ1-1	TRBD1	TGTGCCAGCAGCTTAGCTTCGTCGTTCGGGACAGTGGCTGAAGCTTTCTTT	CASSLASSFGTVAEAFF
-	TRBV19	TRBJ1-3	-	TGTGCCACCGAAACCGGAGGGTCTGGAAACACCATATATTTT	CATETGGSGNTIYF
-	TRBV3-1/TRBV3-2	TRBJ2-4	-	TGTGCCAGCTTATCCAAAAACATTCAGTACTTC	CASLSKNIQYF
-	TRBV7-9	TRBJ2-7	-	TGTGCCAGCAGCCCGCCCGGGGGACAAGAGACCTACGAGCAGTACTTC	CASSPPGGQETYEQYF
-	TRBV6-1	TRBJ1-2	-	TGTGCCAGCAGTGAATGGGCAGCAGCTAACTATGGCTACACCTTC	CASSEWAAANYGYTF